These 22 T cell receptor beta chains were sequenced from one sample in a study of blood T cell repertoires in COVID-19. The assay was immunoSEQ multiplex PCR, and TCRdb's table has in-frame clones only and misses some. The sample consists of hundreds of thousands of clones, nearly 90% of them appearing once. The source material was peripheral blood. The source is a man between 18 and 35 years old with active or convalescent COVID-19.

The chain links TRBV7-6 to TRBJ2-5; 7 bases fit TRBD2. CDR1 is SGHVS and CDR2 is FNYEAQ in the germline V gene. The CDR3 sequence is 13 residues long. With V trimmed by 5 bases and J by 5 bases, 5 bases remained unmatched. The CDR3 coding sequence is TGTGCCAGCAGCCTTGGACTAGATGAGACCCAGTACTTC. As protein: CASSLGLDETQYF.

The chain links TRBV6-2 or TRBV6-3 to TRBJ2-1, with D unclear. V was cut by 3 bases and J by 0 bases, with 9 bases left in between. Germline V lookup: CDR1 MNHEY, CDR2 SVGEGT. The CDR3 contains 15 residues. The CDR3 DNA sequence: TGTGCCAGCAGTTATTCCACCAGCTCCTACAATGAGCAGTTCTTC. Amino acid sequence: CASSYSTSSYNEQFF.

The chain couples TRBV2 to TRBJ2-7, with D perhaps TRBD1 (5 bases). Between the trimmed V and J ends, which lost 6 bases and 2 bases, there was a span of 11 bases. This CDR3 is built from 13 residues. Looked up from germline, CDR1 is SNHLY and CDR2 is FYNNEI. CDR3 protein: CASSVTVTYEQYF. CDR3 coding DNA: TGTGCCAGCAGCGTGACAGTGACCTACGAGCAGTACTTC.

The rearrangement uses TRBV19 and TRBJ1-5; no reliable D call. The germline V and J ends were trimmed by 8 bases and 9 bases, with 17 bases remaining between them. Per germline, CDR1 LNHDA and CDR2 SQIVND (reference sequence). The CDR3 has 13 residues. In nucleotides, the CDR3 is TGTGCCAGTGCCGAAGAGCGTCAGCTGCCCCAGCATTTT. Protein product: CASAEERQLPQHF.

This chain joins TRBV6-5 and TRBJ2-7; TRBD2 matches at 8 bases. Per the germline V gene, CDR1 is MNHEY and CDR2 is SVGAGI. J lost 6 bases, V lost 7 bases, and 14 bases had no gene match. The CDR3 consists of 15 residues. CDR3 nucleotide sequence: TGTGCCAGCACCGCGGCAGCGGGAGTCCCCGGCGAGCAGTACTTC. It specifies CASTAAAGVPGEQYF.

The chain carries TRBV7-9 and TRBJ1-3; D remains ambiguous. Trimming removed 0 bases from V and 3 bases from J, with 3 bases in between. The CDR3 contains 13 residues. Germline CDR1 SEHNR, CDR2 FQNEAQ (reference sequence). In nucleotides, the CDR3 is TGTGCCAGCAGCTTAGCTATTGGAAACACCATATATTTT. Translation gives CASSLAIGNTIYF.

CDR3 bases: TGTGCCAGCAGCTCCGGGACAGGGGTCCCTGGGGCCAACGTCCTGACTTTC. It translates to CASSSGTGVPGANVLTF. The chain recombines TRBV5-5 with TRBJ2-6; 10 positions match TRBD1. Trimming took 3 bases from V and 2 from J; bases not matched to a gene: 5. This CDR3 is built from 17 residues. Germline CDR1 is SGHKS and CDR2 is YYEKEE (reference sequence). The full variable domain, with the rest looked up from reference TRBV5-5 and TRBJ2-6, is DAGVTQSPTHLIKTRGQQVTLRCSPISGHKSVSWYQQVLGQGPQFIFQYYEKEERGRGNFPDRFSARQFPNYSSELNVNALLLGDSALYLCASSSGTGVPGANVLTFGAGSRLTVL.

This sequence joins TRBV30 and TRBJ1-3; D gene unclear. V was pared by 5 bases and J by 4 bases, with 6 bases between. Germline V CDR1 and CDR2: GTSNPN, SVGIG (reference sequence). The CDR3 has 11 amino acids. The CDR3, as DNA: TGTGCCTGGGGACTGGGAAACACCATATATTTT. This gives the protein CAWGLGNTIYF.

This chain uses TRBV6-6 with TRBJ2-3; 12 bases match TRBD1. Trimming took 6 bases from V and 2 from J; bases not matched to a gene: 3. The CDR3 contains 15 residues. Germline V gives CDR1 MNHNY, CDR2 SVGAGI (reference sequence). This chain's CDR3 is CASRGTGGPTDTQYF. The CDR3 region has the DNA TGTGCCAGCAGAGGGACAGGGGGCCCCACAGATACGCAGTATTTT.

The chain couples TRBV19 to TRBJ1-3, with D possibly matching TRBD1 (6 bases). The CDR3 runs to 13 residues. Looked up from germline, CDR1 is LNHDA and CDR2 is SQIVND (reference sequence). The V end lost 5 bases, the J end lost 7 bases, and 12 bases lay between the germline ends. DNA of the CDR3: TGTGCCAGTAGTTCCGGACAGTGGAACACCATATATTTT. This codes for CASSSGQWNTIYF.

The chain links TRBV19 to TRBJ1-4, with 12 positions matching TRBD1. The CDR3 sequence is 16 residues long. Unmatched junction bases numbered 8, after V lost 5 bases and J lost 7 bases. Germline loops: CDR1 LNHDA, CDR2 SQIVND (reference sequence). Here the CDR3 DNA reads TGTGCCAGTAGTTCCCCCGGGACAGGGGGCCTTGAAAAACTGTTTTTT. Amino acid sequence: CASSSPGTGGLEKLFF. Supplemented by reference TRBV19 and TRBJ1-4, the full variable domain reads DGGITQSPKYLFRKEGQNVTLSCEQNLNHDAMYWYRQDPGQGLRLIYYSQIVNDFQKGDIAEGYSVSREKKESFPLTVTSAQKNPTAFYLCASSSPGTGGLEKLFFGSGTQLSVL.

The chain links TRBV5-4 to TRBJ1-1, with D perhaps TRBD1 (5 bases). Per the germline V gene, CDR1 is SGHNT and CDR2 is YYREEE (reference sequence). The ends were cut back, 4 bases at V and 6 bases at J, with 16 bases in the middle. This CDR3 has 14 amino acids. CDR3 loop: CASSVRDGRPEAFF. The CDR3 DNA is TGTGCCAGCAGCGTCCGGGACGGGAGGCCTGAAGCTTTCTTT.

CDR3 DNA: TGTGCCAGCAGCGCGACAGGGGTCGGAACTTTCTATGGCTACACCTTC. As protein: CASSATGVGTFYGYTF. The rearrangement links TRBV3-1 (or the pseudogene TRBV3-2) to TRBJ1-2, with 8 bases matching TRBD1. V was pared by 5 bases and J by 4 bases, with 12 bases of the junction left unmatched. The germline V gene has CDR1 LGHDT and CDR2 YNNKEL (reference sequence). The CDR3 contains 16 residues.

The V and J genes are TRBV3-1 (or the pseudogene TRBV3-2) and TRBJ2-3; D is possibly TRBD2 (6 bases). Trimming cost V 0 bases and J 2 bases, with 15 bases left between them. There are 17 residues in the CDR3. From germline, CDR1 is LGHDT and CDR2 YNNKEL (reference sequence). Written as DNA, the CDR3 is TGTGCCAGCAGCCAAGATTCGCCTAGCGATGACACAGATACGCAGTATTTT. Its protein is CASSQDSPSDDTDTQYF.

This chain links TRBV28 with TRBJ2-5; maybe TRBD2 (6 bases). In germline, CDR1 is MDHEN, CDR2 SYDVKM. The length of the CDR3 is 12 residues. V was clipped by 8 bases and J by 4 bases, with 11 bases between them. The CDR3 coding sequence is TGTGCCAGCGGAAGGAGGGTAGAGACCCAGTACTTC. Its protein product is CASGRRVETQYF.

In this sample, this clone turned up a few times. V and J are TRBV6-5 and TRBJ2-5; TRBD1 aligns across 8 bases. This CDR3 region has 15 residues. V dropped 0 bases and J dropped 7; count of bases not matched to a gene: 7. CDR1 MNHEY and CDR2 SVGAGI come from the germline V gene. The CDR3: CASSYSTGAGVTQYF. The CDR3, as DNA: TGTGCCAGCAGTTACTCGACAGGGGCCGGGGTGACCCAGTACTTC.

This clone was observed a single time. This chain links TRBV5-1 with TRBJ2-7, with no clear D. The CDR3 contains 14 residues. Germline CDR1 SGHRS, CDR2 YFSETQ. Trimming took off 0 bases at V and 3 bases at J, with 10 bases between the two ends. Written as DNA, the CDR3 is TGCGCCAGCAGCTTGGCCGTGGAGAACTACGAGCAGTACTTC. Protein product: CASSLAVENYEQYF.

The chain uses TRBV30 and TRBJ2-7; TRBD1 aligns across 7 bases. Germline values: CDR1 GTSNPN, CDR2 SVGIG (reference sequence). The CDR3 is 13 amino acids. V dropped 2 bases and J dropped 2; count of bases not matched to a gene: 3. The CDR3 loop reads CAWSRDRAYEQYF. The DNA for the CDR3 is TGTGCCTGGAGTCGGGACAGAGCCTACGAGCAGTACTTC. Full variable domain (rest looked up from reference TRBV30 and TRBJ2-7): SQTIHQWPATLVQPVGSPLSLECTVEGTSNPNLYWYRQAAGRGLQLLFYSVGIGQISSEVPQNLSASRPQDRQFILSSKKLLLSDSGFYLCAWSRDRAYEQYFGPGTRLTVT.

The chain combines TRBV28 with TRBJ2-1, with 9 bases identical to TRBD2. The trim removed 6 bases at V and 6 bases at J, leaving 3 bases unmatched. The CDR3 runs 13 residues. Germline CDR1 is MDHEN and CDR2 is SYDVKM. CDR3 sequence (DNA): TGTGCCAGCAGCCCAGCGGGAGGCAATGAGCAGTTCTTC. Amino acid sequence: CASSPAGGNEQFF.

The rearrangement joins TRBV9 to TRBJ2-4; 9 nucleotides match TRBD2. Per the germline V gene, CDR1 is SGDLS and CDR2 is YYNGEE. This CDR3 has 15 amino acids. V was clipped by 3 bases and J by 5 bases; unmatched bases: 6. CDR3 protein: CASSESGTSQNIQYF. The CDR3 nucleotides are TGTGCCAGCAGCGAATCCGGGACTAGCCAAAACATTCAGTACTTC.

The genes are TRBV27 and TRBJ2-7; D possibly corresponds to TRBD2 (5 bases). Germline CDR1 reads MNHEY; CDR2 reads SMNVEV (reference sequence). The CDR3 loop spans 16 amino acids. Deletions cut 5 bases from V and 2 bases from J, with 19 bases between. The DNA for the CDR3 is TGTGCCAGCAGTCCGCGGGTGGGGTATAATCCCTACGAGCAGTACTTC. This gives the protein CASSPRVGYNPYEQYF.

The chain has TRBV18 and TRBJ2-1; D perhaps matches TRBD2 (6 bases). The ends were cut back, 3 bases at V and 7 bases at J, with 7 bases in the middle. In germline, CDR1 is KGHSH, CDR2 LQKENI. This CDR3 comprises 12 residues. The CDR3 bases are TGTGCCAGCTCACCGAGCGGGAATGAGCAGTTCTTC. This gives the protein CASSPSGNEQFF.